Listed below are T cell receptor beta chains from one sample, sequenced in a study of CD8+ T cells in alopecia areata. The repertoire was sequenced with immunoSEQ multiplex PCR; TCRdb's copy has only in-frame clones and lacks some. This sample carries a few hundred thousand clones, more than 30% of them seen once, and the ten largest clones take 0.48%. The sequencing here drew on CD4+ T cells sorted from blood, taken at roughly week 30, from a patient treated with tofacitinib. The receptors stem from a human donor with alopecia areata. The CDR3 runs from the conserved cysteine through the conserved F or W. Each record gives: clone size, D gene, V gene, J gene, CDR3 length, CDR3 protein, CDR3 DNA. A D gene is named only where the DNA matches it firmly. Clone sizes are given selectively: once, few, many, or a class where the clone is expanded.

few	.	TRBV19	TRBJ2-3	11	CASSDVDTQYF	TGTGCCAGTAGTGACGTTGATACGCAGTATTTT
.	.	TRBV30	TRBJ2-5	15	CAWIPGTDIRETQYF	TGTGCCTGGATCCCTGGGACGGACATCCGGGAGACCCAGTACTTC
once	.	TRBV4-1	TRBJ1-5	15	CASSHGDTREWPQHF	TGCGCCAGCAGCCATGGGGATACCCGTGAGTGGCCCCAGCATTTT
.	.	TRBV30	TRBJ1-1	11	CAWTGLEVAFF	TGTGCCTGGACAGGGTTGGAAGTAGCTTTCTTT
.	.	TRBV6-5	TRBJ1-1	14	CASSYHGIGSEAFF	TGTGCCAGCAGTTACCATGGAATCGGATCTGAAGCTTTCTTT
.	TRBD1	TRBV5-6	TRBJ1-2	15	CASSQGAGTGYGYTF	TGTGCCAGCAGCCAAGGGGCCGGGACAGGTTATGGCTACACCTTC
many	.	TRBV19	TRBJ2-7	13	CASSRQVSYEQYF	TGTGCCAGTAGCAGACAGGTCTCCTACGAGCAGTACTTC
.	TRBD1	TRBV30	TRBJ1-2	14	CAWSRAGGSDGYTF	TGTGCCTGGAGTAGGGCAGGGGGTTCGGATGGCTACACCTTC
.	TRBD2	TRBV9	TRBJ2-1	16	CASRPGLAGGYNEQFF	TGTGCCAGCAGGCCGGGACTAGCGGGAGGGTACAATGAGCAGTTCTTC
few	TRBD2	TRBV5-1	TRBJ2-7	16	CASSPVTGTSSYEQYF	TGCGCCAGCAGCCCCGTGACCGGGACTAGCTCCTACGAGCAGTACTTC
few	.	TRBV19	TRBJ2-3	14	CATSRMADTDTQYF	TGTGCCACCTCAAGGATGGCAGACACAGATACGCAGTATTTT
once	.	TRBV5-1	TRBJ1-3	15	CASSLEGYSGNTIYF	TGCGCCAGCAGCTTGGAAGGGTACTCTGGAAACACCATATATTTT
.	.	TRBV5-1	TRBJ2-7	15	CASSKLGGGDYEQYF	TGCGCCAGCAGCAAGCTCGGCGGAGGGGACTACGAGCAGTACTTC
.	.	TRBV7-3	TRBJ2-2	15	CASSRSWGDTGELFF	TGTGCCAGCAGCCGAAGCTGGGGGGACACCGGGGAGCTGTTTTTT
.	.	TRBV6-6	TRBJ1-1	14	CASRPWGGDTEAFF	TGTGCCAGCAGACCTTGGGGTGGGGACACTGAAGCTTTCTTT
.	.	TRBV7-3	TRBJ1-1	14	CASSLGRGNTEAFF	TGTGCCAGCAGCTTGGGCAGGGGGAACACTGAAGCTTTCTTT
few	TRBD1	TRBV2	TRBJ1-1	17	CASSLNPGQVMNTEAFF	TGTGCCAGCAGTTTAAACCCGGGACAGGTGATGAACACTGAAGCTTTCTTT
.	TRBD2	TRBV5-1	TRBJ2-3	18	CASSLAQELAGGPGTQYF	TGCGCCAGCAGCTTGGCCCAAGAACTAGCGGGAGGGCCAGGTACGCAGTATTTT